Below, 20 T cell receptor beta chains from the same sample are listed, as sequenced in a study of blood T cell repertoires in COVID-19. The table came from immunoSEQ multiplex PCR; TCRdb's copy has only in-frame clones and leaves some out. The repertoire has fewer than 450,000 clones, around nine tenths of them found once; the top ten carry about 7%. Sequencing was done on a sample of peripheral blood. These receptor sequences come from a woman in her 70s with COVID-19, enrolled during active disease.

The chain couples TRBV5-6 to TRBJ2-1; D remains unclear. The CDR3 runs to 13 residues. Germline V lookup: CDR1 SGHDT, CDR2 YYEEEE. Trimming removed 4 bases at V and 5 bases at J, with 10 bases between. CDR3 sequence reads: CASSGRSHNEQFF. The CDR3 DNA reads TGTGCCAGCAGCGGTCGGAGCCACAATGAGCAGTTCTTC.

The chain uses TRBV27 and TRBJ2-1; 8 bases are shared with TRBD2. The germline V gene encodes CDR1 MNHEY and CDR2 SMNVEV (reference sequence). The trim removed 8 bases at V and 1 base at J, leaving 7 bases unmatched. This CDR3 is 15 amino acids long. The CDR3 DNA reads TGTGCCAGCTTCGCCGGGGGGGGGTCCTACAATGAGCAGTTCTTC. It yields the protein CASFAGGGSYNEQFF.

The chain couples TRBV24-1 to TRBJ2-1, with 10 bases identical to TRBD2. V shed 4 bases and J 10 bases; nucleotides not matched to a gene: 3. The germline gives CDR1 KGHDR, CDR2 SFDVKD. The CDR3 runs 13 residues. The CDR3 spells CATSDTSGVEQFF. The CDR3 region has the DNA TGTGCCACCAGTGACACTAGCGGGGTCGAGCAGTTCTTC.

This clone was picked up a small number of times. The V call is TRBV28, the J call TRBJ2-5; 9 bases fit TRBD1. The CDR3 has 16 residues. J lost 4 bases, V lost 5 bases, and 11 bases had no gene match. The germline V gene has CDR1 MDHEN and CDR2 SYDVKM. CDR3: CASSPLQGAGAETQYF. The CDR3 region has the DNA TGTGCCAGCAGTCCGCTACAGGGGGCGGGAGCAGAGACCCAGTACTTC.

The chain couples TRBV18 to TRBJ2-7; possible D gene TRBD2, 6 bases. The CDR3 is made up of 15 amino acids. The V gene lost 3 bases and the J gene lost 0 bases, with 12 bases spanning the gap. Germline CDR1 and CDR2: KGHSH and LQKENI. The CDR3 DNA sequence: TGTGCCAGCTCACCGGGACTTTCGAGCTCCTACGAGCAGTACTTC. It translates to CASSPGLSSSYEQYF.

The chain links TRBV7-9 to TRBJ1-1, with D maybe TRBD1 (6 bases). With 3 bases removed from V and 6 bases from J, the gap between germline ends came to 14 bases. Looked up from germline, CDR1 is SEHNR and CDR2 is FQNEAQ (reference sequence). The CDR3 consists of 14 residues. This CDR3 is CASSFNGRGPEAFF. The DNA of the CDR3 is TGTGCCAGCAGCTTTAACGGCAGGGGCCCTGAAGCTTTCTTT.

J is TRBJ1-2 and V is TRBV6-1; D is perhaps TRBD1 (5 bases). The V and J ends lost 1 base and 0 bases respectively, with 15 bases between them. Germline values: CDR1 MNHNS, CDR2 SASEGT. The CDR3 spans 17 residues. CDR3 in DNA: TGTGCCAGCAGTGAAGTGATAGGGGTAGGCGCTAACTATGGCTACACCTTC. Translating it yields CASSEVIGVGANYGYTF.

V and J are TRBV5-1 and TRBJ1-2; 10 bases match TRBD1. There are 16 residues in the CDR3. CDR1 is SGHRS, CDR2 YFSETQ, per germline. V lost 1 base and J lost 2; bases outside the gene matches: 5. CDR3: CASSLRTGGPNYGYTF. DNA of the CDR3: TGCGCCAGCAGCTTGAGGACAGGGGGACCCAACTATGGCTACACCTTC.

This sequence joins TRBV28 and TRBJ2-3, with 9 positions matching TRBD1. Germline V lookup: CDR1 MDHEN, CDR2 SYDVKM. The CDR3 covers 16 residues. V dropped 5 bases and J dropped 4; count of bases not matched to a gene: 10. The CDR3 loop is CASSPRPGTGSDTQYF. CDR3 nucleotide sequence: TGTGCCAGCAGTCCACGTCCCGGGACAGGGTCAGATACGCAGTATTTT.

The chain recombines TRBV6-5 with TRBJ1-1; 7 nucleotides align to TRBD1. With 6 bases clipped from V and 2 bases from J, the junction kept 6 bases outside the gene matches. Germline V gene lookup returns CDR1 MNHEY and CDR2 SVGAGI. This CDR3 region has 14 residues. The CDR3 DNA is TGTGCCAGCAGGTCCGGGACAGTCAACACTGAAGCTTTCTTT. It yields the protein CASRSGTVNTEAFF.

V gene TRBV27 combines with J gene TRBJ1-3; the D is unclear. Germline CDR1 reads MNHEY; CDR2 reads SMNVEV (reference sequence). This CDR3 has 13 amino acids. Trimming took 4 bases from V and 0 from J, leaving 4 bases between them. The chain's CDR3 is CASSSYSGNTIYF. The CDR3 region has the DNA TGTGCCAGCAGTTCTTACTCTGGAAACACCATATATTTT.

This CDR3 reads CASSPPGNEAFF. The DNA of the CDR3 is TGTGCCAGCAGCCCACCGGGAAATGAAGCTTTCTTT. The chain is built from TRBV7-9 and TRBJ1-1; no clear D gene. The CDR3 consists of 12 residues. Germline-derived CDR1 and CDR2 are SEHNR and FQNEAQ (reference sequence). V lost 5 bases and J lost 7, with 11 bases in between. The full variable domain, in which reference TRBV7-9 and TRBJ1-1 provide the parts outside the CDR3, is DTGVSQNPRHKITKRGQNVTFRCDPISEHNRLYWYRQTLGQGPEFLTYFQNEAQLEKSRLLSDRFSAERPKGSFSTLEIQRTEQGDSAMYLCASSPPGNEAFFGQGTRLTVV.

This chain joins TRBV6-5 and TRBJ1-2; a possible D gene is TRBD1 (6 bases). The germline V gene encodes CDR1 MNHEY and CDR2 SVGAGI. CDR3 length: 14 residues. V lost 9 bases and J lost 4, with 18 bases in between. In DNA form, the CDR3 reads TGTGCCAGTTTTAACAGGGCTGTGTCCTATGGCTACACCTTC. This translates into CASFNRAVSYGYTF.

The chain has TRBV7-2 and TRBJ1-3; D call uncertain. The germline V gene encodes CDR1 SGHTA and CDR2 FQGNSA. The CDR3 contains 16 residues. V was pared by 4 bases and J by 4 bases, with 17 bases between. CDR3 nucleotides: TGTGCCAGCAGCTCCTATTGGGGAGCGGGGGGAAACACCATATATTTT. Residues: CASSSYWGAGGNTIYF.

CDR3 sequence reads: CASSHPGQGAFGGYTF. The DNA of the CDR3 is TGCGCCAGCAGCCACCCGGGACAGGGGGCTTTTGGTGGCTACACCTTC. The V gene is TRBV4-1, the J gene TRBJ1-2; 12 bases line up with TRBD1. The CDR3 loop spans 16 amino acids. Germline assignment: CDR1 MGHRA and CDR2 YSYEKL. Losses at the gene ends were 3 bases for V and 7 bases for J; bases not matched to a gene: 9.

This chain links TRBV2 with TRBJ2-7, with D perhaps TRBD1 (5 bases). The germline CDR1 and CDR2 sequences are SNHLY and FYNNEI. This CDR3 has 15 residues. Trimming took off 3 bases at V and 3 bases at J, with 15 bases between the two ends. CDR3 residues: CASSEGRVGFYEQYF. The CDR3 nucleotides are TGTGCCAGCAGTGAGGGCAGGGTCGGATTCTACGAGCAGTACTTC.

The CDR3 DNA is TGTGCCACAAAGGACAGAGCCTTTTCCTACGAGCAGTACTTC. Translation: CATKDRAFSYEQYF. V is TRBV19 and J is TRBJ2-7, with D possibly being TRBD1 (6 bases). The CDR3 runs to 14 residues. Trimming cost V 10 bases and J 1 base, with 17 bases left between them. Germline V CDR1 and CDR2: LNHDA, SQIVND (reference sequence).

This rearrangement joins TRBV4-1 to TRBJ1-2; no firm D call. Germline V gives CDR1 MGHRA, CDR2 YSYEKL. The V end lost 3 bases, the J end lost 4 bases, and 15 bases lay between the germline ends. The CDR3 spans 15 residues. The CDR3 loop reads CASSHGPGPSYGYTF. The CDR3 DNA is TGCGCCAGCAGCCACGGCCCGGGTCCTTCCTATGGCTACACCTTC.

This clone appeared a single time. The chain links TRBV12-3 or TRBV12-4 to TRBJ2-7, with D perhaps TRBD2 (6 bases). The CDR3 length is 12 residues. Trimming left V 5 bases short and J 8 bases short, with 13 bases between. DNA for the CDR3: TGTGCCAGCAGTAGACTAGTAATCCAGCAGTACTTC. Translated, it gives CASSRLVIQQYF.

In this sample, this clone turned up once. The genes are TRBV15 and TRBJ1-2; weak D call: TRBD1 (6 bases). Trimming shortened V by 5 bases and J by 8 bases, and 18 bases separated the two germline ends. Germline-derived CDR1 and CDR2 are LNHNV and YYDKDF (reference sequence). The length of the CDR3 is 14 residues. The CDR3 reads CATSASGATGGYTF. CDR3 nucleotides: TGTGCCACCAGCGCTTCAGGGGCTACGGGAGGCTACACCTTC.